This TCR beta chain was observed in a study of cytomegalovirus exposure and HLA in healthy donors (dated by TCRdb to about 2017). Describing the broader study: In an earlier analysis of under 600 of the donors, roughly 300 Gb of sequence data and about 110 million unique TCR beta sequences from 180 million or so T cells were reported. An early release that covered about 600 HLA-typed donors contained about 290 gigabases of sequencing data and tens of millions of unique TCR sequences. Among the roughly 430 genotyped donors, approximately 81% belonged to the genetic ancestry cluster associated with self-reported Caucasian donors. The study was designed to test whether signatures of past pathogen exposure could be identified by cataloging public T cell receptors. The study profiled the T cell repertoires of under 700 subjects by immunosequencing and related them to cytomegalovirus serostatus. Besides the first cohort of roughly 700 subjects, a separate validation cohort made up of roughly 120 different subjects was used. To predict cytomegalovirus infection status, the study combined high-throughput TCR immunosequencing, statistical association of individual TCRs with disease status, and machine learning. A later analysis re-examined previously published TCR beta repertoires from just over 650 donors and added high-resolution HLA genotyping to investigate patterns of TCR occurrence. In the later analysis, no new phenotypic data were used to find candidate immune exposures; instead, reliance was placed on TCR beta sequences and their occurrence across donors. An earlier analysis of 500 to 650 of the donors applied high-throughput TCR beta sequencing to assess whether each TCR beta V gene segment acted as functional or pseudogenic. Alongside the repertoire data, information on donor age, sex, ethnicity and CMV serostatus was compiled. A later genetic analysis took genome-wide SNP genotypes for about three fifths of the 666 donors and used that subset as a discovery cohort. Every discovery cohort repertoire had been produced on one sequencing platform. Class I and class II HLA loci were covered by the typing at four-digit resolution. The number of typed donors differed by locus: about 629-630 for A, B, C, DRB1 and DQB1; 500 to 550 for DQA1; 600 to 610 for DPA1; and roughly 450 for DPB1. Four to six DR-DQ haplotypes were handled as single units for association and clustering, since linkage in the cohort was strong. Across 300 to 400 genotyped donors of the cohort, an average of roughly 200,000 unique TCR beta nucleotide sequences per donor were sequenced, and 15% to 20% of those sequences were non-productive.

Regarding this clone: This receptor's antigen is unknown. No base quality information exists; no much larger clone differs at one position.

The investigation overall reported the following: Sequencing depth was assumed to be roughly uniform across donors in the presence/absence analyses, though that assumption may not hold. Linkage disequilibrium might explain the correlated functional status among segregating V segments, but an unknown experimental factor could not be excluded. In a later analysis, several top co-occurrence clusters were reported to appear linked to parvovirus B19, influenza, CMV and Epstein-Barr virus. Immune exposure information for the cohort was limited to CMV serostatus. The classifier was reported to diagnose cytomegalovirus status with high specificity and sensitivity in both the original cohort and the validation cohort. The sequencing pipeline was judged likely to have produced a cluster of highly shared sequence variants as a technical artifact. A later analysis found that HLA-associated TCR beta chains were more clonally expanded and had lower generation probabilities than equally common non-associated chains. In vitro tests confirmed that a few of the cytomegalovirus-associated TCR beta chains recognize cytomegalovirus antigens. In a later genetic analysis, a missense DCLRE1C variant was associated with V-gene and J-gene trimming of TCR beta chains, and the association was replicated in an independent cohort. Only TCR beta chains were sequenced in this cohort, and the absence of alpha or paired-chain data limited detectable features. The authors suggested that the approach could potentially be generalized to other disease states and immunological phenotypes. The earlier analysis of about 600 of the donors excluded about 16 rarely observed V segments, including chromosome 9 orphons, because counts were too low. The study listed 164 TCR beta chains as associated with cytomegalovirus. In a later analysis, 15,000 to 20,000 TCR beta sequences were associated with specific HLA alleles at a false discovery rate of 0.05. While some public TCRs were present in many individuals, most TCR sequences turned up only very rarely across donors. In an earlier analysis of over 550 of the donors, most TCR beta V segments were observed in productive rearrangements about 87% or about 30% of the time, broadly matching IMGT annotations. Some IMGT-functional V segments, including TRBV6-2 and TRBV6-3, could not be told apart with the 87-base-pair reads, so those segments were excluded. In a later genetic analysis, fewer N-insertions in productive TCRs were reported among donors in an Asian-associated ancestry cluster than the 666-donor mean. A further reported finding was that TCR beta sequences accurately predicted the HLA-A and HLA-B alleles for most subjects in the first cohort. Strong co-occurrence of HLA alleles, especially DR and DQ, made assigning TCR associations to individual alleles difficult. A later analysis found that most CMV-associated TCR beta chains appeared HLA-restricted, with HLA associations seemingly driven largely by CMV exposure. In a later analysis, the rate of TCR association differed among HLA loci, with DRB1 alleles having the most associated TCRs and HLA-C alleles having the fewest. Because HLA typing was unavailable for some donors at each locus, only the typed subset was used in association tests.

CDR1 SGHTA and CDR2 FQGNSA are derived from the germline V gene. Inclusive of the bounding cysteine and phenylalanine, the CDR3 is 15 residues long. The retained sequence is limited to the CDR3, 45 bases, with the frame set at the first base. V lost 7 bases and J lost 4 bases, and the count of bases not matched to a germline gene is 12. The cohort was made up of 650 to 700 healthy bone marrow donors. At the time of sampling, every cohort member was nominally healthy, though immune exposures that went unrecorded were likely present. The donor was CMV seropositive and belonged to the group of 250 to 300 seropositive cohort members. Each donor provided a peripheral blood sample, and peripheral blood mononuclear cells were used for TCR beta sequencing. Genomic DNA extraction from the blood cell samples was performed with the Qiagen DNeasy Blood Extraction Kit. Library preparation employed the immunoSEQ multiplex PCR assay. For the multiplex PCR, a mixture combining 60 forward primers for TCR Vbeta segments and 13 reverse primers for TCR Jbeta segments was used. A multiplex PCR assay on genomic DNA amplified the CDR3 region of rearranged TCR beta genes. The amplified TCR beta libraries were sequenced on the Illumina HiSeq System as 87-base-pair reads. The authors processed their data as follows. A later analysis counted around 72 million unique TCR beta chains across the 600 to 850 repertoires, and approximately 11 million of these chains were shared by at least two donors. To remove PCR and sequencing errors, raw reads were error-corrected and collapsed into unique sequences using a nearest-neighbor algorithm that merged closely related sequences. Alignment of CDR3 sequences to IMGT reference sequences was used to assign V, D and J gene segments. For a sequence to be retained, a match of at least six nucleotides to both a V gene segment and a J gene segment was required. Rearrangements were called productive when the CDR3 lacked stop codons and stayed in frame with V and J; all others were non-productive. CDR3 was defined according to IMGT convention as the region running from the second conserved V-encoded cysteine to the conserved J-encoded phenylalanine. The earlier analysis of about 620 of the donors excluded sequences that lacked an unambiguous match to a single V gene segment. In an earlier analysis of approximately 610 of the donors, V segments were called functional above 56.7% productive rearrangements and were called segregating when the between-donor standard deviation exceeded 5%. A statistical classification framework was built to diagnose cytomegalovirus status from the catalog of TCR beta chain sequences. A later analysis assigned V and J genes by comparing TCR nucleotide sequences with IMGT/GENE-DB human TR gene sequences. A later analysis assigned CDR3 sequences and most-parsimonious VDJ recombination scenarios with the TCRdist pipeline. A later analysis defined each TCR beta chain by its CDR3 amino acid sequence plus V-gene family, and excluded reads lacking a unique V-gene family. A later analysis removed roughly 590 highly shared, low-generation-probability nucleotide sequences to deal with suspected cross-contamination and a sequencing artifact. In a later analysis, a clonal expansion index was calculated for each public chain from normalized within-repertoire ranks of inferred template counts. A later analysis computed generation probabilities with a VDJ recombination model fitted to out-of-frame rearrangements, and checked the results against IGoR. A later analysis scored TCR-TCR, TCR-HLA and TCR-CMV co-occurrence with hypergeometric tests, applying a repertoire-size bias correction to TCR pairs. To estimate false discovery rates, a later analysis permuted the HLA or CMV assignments 20 times. In a later analysis, co-occurring TCRs were grouped using DBSCAN, and TCRdist sequence similarity was added for clustering within HLA-allele-positive subsets. For co-occurrence clustering, repertoires with fewer than 30,000 or more than 120,000 public chains were excluded, along with roughly 5 repertoires with anomalous nucleotide sharing. TCRdb obtained this table from immuneACCESS and retained in-frame rearrangements with V and J assigned. These tables miss some clones; where compared with another copy, unresolved V genes account for less than half of the shortfall, and the remainder is unexplained. Clonal size and the V and J genes are those of that table, whereas D and trimming came from the DNA. The sample includes just over 150,000 clones, with over 75% observed a single time. Just under 1% of the sample is taken by the ten largest.

This receptor was taken from a woman between 50 and 59 years old in good health and CMV-seropositive. The sequencing sample was made of PBMCs. Rearrangement joined TRBV7-2 to TRBJ2-7; 8 bases in the middle match TRBD2. The CDR3 protein: CASTPGDSGIYEQYF. The bases are TGTGCCAGCACCCCGGGGGATAGCGGGATATACGAGCAGTACTTC.